These 32 T cell receptor beta chains were all obtained from the same sample, sequenced in a study of metastatic and nonmetastatic thyroid tumors. Until they underwent thyroid surgery, no patient had received any treatment. TCRdb re-processed the PCR reads through MiXCR. In the table there are around 89,000 clones, approximately 15% of which are singletons. Sequencing was done on a sample of blood. The receptor source for this set is a female donor with papillary thyroid cancer or a benign thyroid nodule (not recorded which). Some clones in this sample may be carry-over from other donors' samples.

This clone has only a few counts. The chain links TRBV29-1 to TRBJ2-1; D is ambiguous. The V end lost 2 bases, the J end lost 7 bases, and 9 bases lay between the germline ends. The germline V gene encodes CDR1 SQVTM and CDR2 ANQGSEA. The CDR3 covers 12 residues. CDR3 coding DNA: TGCAGCGTTGAAAAAGGGATGAATGAGCAGTTCTTC. This gives the protein CSVEKGMNEQFF.

This clone was observed many times. The V and J genes are TRBV6-4 and TRBJ1-6, with D tentatively TRBD1 (5 bases). The V end lost 6 bases, the J end lost 9 bases, and 15 bases lay between the germline ends. Per germline, CDR1 MRHNA and CDR2 SNTAGT. The CDR3 length is 14 residues. The CDR3: CASSASGTPSPLHF. Written as DNA, the CDR3 is TGTGCCAGCAGCGCCTCGGGGACCCCTTCACCCCTCCACTTT.

This clone was counted only a few times. The chain uses TRBV6-1 and TRBJ1-2; 9 bases match TRBD1. This CDR3 spans 15 amino acids. The germline CDR1 and CDR2 sequences are MNHNS and SASEGT. J gave up 7 bases and V 6 bases, and 12 bases lay outside the gene matches. CDR3: CASRDRGLDVAGYTF. CDR3 DNA: TGTGCCAGCAGGGACAGGGGACTGGATGTGGCTGGCTACACCTTC.

The gene calls are TRBV20-1 and TRBJ2-1; 7 nucleotides match TRBD2. V trimming: 2 bases; J trimming: 8 bases; junction bases outside the gene matches: 15. CDR1 and CDR2 from the germline V gene are DFQATT and SNEGSKA (reference sequence). CDR3 length: 16 residues. The chain's CDR3 is CSARIRAGVARDEQFF. The CDR3 DNA reads as TGCAGTGCTAGAATTCGGGCGGGGGTGGCAAGGGATGAGCAGTTCTTC.

This clone was found many times. CDR3 bases: TGTGCCAGCAGCTTAGGGATCTCCTACGAGCAGTACTTC. Translated: CASSLGISYEQYF. The V gene is TRBV13, the J gene TRBJ2-7; D uncertain. Per germline, CDR1 PRHDT and CDR2 FYEKMQ (reference sequence). V was trimmed by 0 bases and J by 0 bases, leaving 3 bases between them. CDR3 length equals 13 residues.

In this sample, this clone turned up many times. This sequence joins TRBV19 and TRBJ1-6, with unresolved D. CDR3 length equals 13 residues. V was trimmed by 7 bases and J by 6 bases, leaving 10 bases between them. The germline V gene has CDR1 LNHDA and CDR2 SQIVND (reference sequence). Here the CDR3 DNA reads TGTGCCAGTACTCTGGGCCCTAATTCACCCCTCCACTTT. It translates to CASTLGPNSPLHF.

This clone was seen many times. The gene calls are TRBV6-1 and TRBJ2-1; 9 bases fit TRBD1. The CDR3 extends over 14 amino acids. With V trimmed by 5 bases and J by 9 bases, 8 bases remained unmatched. The V gene's germline CDR1 is MNHNS and CDR2 SASEGT. The CDR3 sequence is CASSTGTGLSEQFF. CDR3 bases: TGTGCCAGCAGTACCGGGACAGGGCTTAGTGAGCAGTTCTTC.

This clone was found many times. V usage is TRBV6-4 and J usage is TRBJ2-4, with unresolved D. CDR3 length: 16 residues. The germline gives CDR1 MRHNA, CDR2 SNTAGT. Trimming left V 0 bases short and J 0 bases short, with 9 bases between. CDR3 in DNA: TGTGCCAGCAGTGACTCTTGGGGAATAGCCAAAAACATTCAGTACTTC. Its translation: CASSDSWGIAKNIQYF.

There are many counts of this clone. V gene TRBV4-1 combines with J gene TRBJ2-7; D gene uncertain. Germline lookup yields CDR1 MGHRA and CDR2 YSYEKL. The CDR3 is 14 amino acids. Trimming left V 1 base short and J 2 bases short, with 9 bases between. The CDR3 sequence is CASSQVRSPYEQYF. CDR3 sequence (DNA): TGCGCCAGCAGCCAAGTGCGCAGCCCCTACGAGCAGTACTTC.

This clone has at least ten counts. The chain carries TRBV6-1 and TRBJ1-5; 7 bases fit TRBD1. The V segment lost 2 bases and the J segment 1 base; nucleotides outside the gene matches: 2. This CDR3 region has 15 residues. Germline V gives CDR1 MNHNS, CDR2 SASEGT. In nucleotides, the CDR3 is TGTGCCAGCAGTGAAATGGGACAGAGCAATCAGCCCCAGCATTTT. Amino acid sequence: CASSEMGQSNQPQHF.

The sample holds many counts of this clone. The V and J genes are TRBV6-1 and TRBJ1-2; 7 bases agree with TRBD1. The CDR3 is made up of 13 amino acids. Germline CDR1 reads MNHNS; CDR2 reads SASEGT. Trimming at V came to 6 bases and at J to 5 bases, leaving 6 bases not matched to a gene. The CDR3 nucleotides read TGTGCCAGCAGACCGGGACAGACATATGGCTACACCTTC. It translates to CASRPGQTYGYTF.

Worth noting for this clone: This sequence may be a read error, since a much larger clone differs from it by one base. This sequence joins TRBV5-6 and TRBJ1-1, with unresolved D. CDR1 SGHDT and CDR2 YYEEEE come from the germline V gene. The CDR3 has 14 residues. The V gene lost 0 bases and the J gene lost 13 bases, with 19 bases spanning the gap. CDR3 amino acids: CASSLAVGSEWDFF. The CDR3 DNA reads TGTGCCAGCAGCTTGGCCGTGGGCAGTGAATGGGATTTCTTT.

This clone was seen many times. This chain links TRBV6-1 with TRBJ1-2, with 9 bases aligning to TRBD1. The germline V gene has CDR1 MNHNS and CDR2 SASEGT. This CDR3 region has 14 residues. V was clipped by 6 bases and J by 6 bases; unmatched bases: 8. CDR3 amino acids: CASSLYRGQDGYTF. The CDR3 region has the DNA TGTGCCAGCAGCTTGTACAGGGGGCAAGATGGCTACACCTTC.

This clone showed up just a few times. Here the CDR3 omits its conserved ending phenylalanine or tryptophan, so a read error is the likely source. The V call is TRBV2, the J call TRBJ1-2; tentative D call: TRBD1 (5 bases). Germline CDR1 is SNHLY and CDR2 is FYNNEI. The CDR3 runs 14 residues. The V and J ends lost 8 bases and 3 bases respectively, with 16 bases between them. The CDR3 sequence: CASHRGRLDYGYTL. DNA for the CDR3: TGTGCCAGCCACCGGGGACGGCTTGACTATGGCTACACCTTA.

This clone has a count of ten or more. The rearrangement uses TRBV30 and TRBJ2-3; 7 bases align to TRBD2. The CDR3 covers 14 residues. The germline gives CDR1 GTSNPN, CDR2 SVGIG (reference sequence). The V segment lost 3 bases and the J segment 2 bases; nucleotides outside the gene matches: 5. The CDR3 sequence: CAWSRTSATDTQYF. The CDR3 bases are TGTGCCTGGAGCCGGACTAGTGCCACAGATACGCAGTATTTT.

This clone showed up many times. The chain couples TRBV12-3 or TRBV12-4 to TRBJ1-2; D gene unclear. V was pared by 6 bases and J by 3 bases, with 14 bases between. The CDR3 is made up of 14 amino acids. This CDR3 reads CASSSLGGHYGYTF. The CDR3 bases are TGTGCCAGCAGCTCCCTCGGTGGGCACTATGGCTACACCTTC.

There are a few counts of this clone. With a much larger clone just one base away, this may be a read error. The J gene is TRBJ2-2, the V gene TRBV11-2; 8 bases are a match to TRBD2. The CDR3 spans 17 residues. The V gene's germline CDR1 is SGHAT and CDR2 FQNNGV. V dropped 7 bases and J dropped 5; count of bases not matched to a gene: 15. This CDR3 reads CASIPFRGGRNTGELFF. Here the CDR3 DNA reads TGTGCCAGCATCCCCTTTCGGGGGGGCAGGAATACCGGGGAGCTGTTTTTT.

This clone was detected many times. This chain connects TRBV11-1 to TRBJ2-7; TRBD1 matches 7 bases. This CDR3 has 17 residues. J lost 3 bases, V lost 3 bases, and 14 bases had no gene match. In germline, CDR1 is SGHAT, CDR2 FQDESV (reference sequence). The CDR3 is CASSFSPYRGPLYEQYF. The CDR3 DNA reads TGTGCCAGCAGCTTTAGTCCTTACAGGGGCCCCCTCTACGAGCAGTACTTC. Full variable domain (remainder filled in from reference TRBV11-1 and TRBJ2-7): EAEVAQSPRYKITEKSQAVAFWCDPISGHATLYWYRQILGQGPELLVQFQDESVVDDSQLPKDRFSAERLKGVDSTLKIQPAELGDSAMYLCASSFSPYRGPLYEQYFGPGTRLTVT.

At least ten counts were recorded for this clone. CDR3 sequence (DNA): TGTGCCAGCAGTTTAGAGGACGGCGAGCAGTACTTC. Translation: CASSLEDGEQYF. J is TRBJ2-7 and V is TRBV28; unclear D gene. CDR1 and CDR2 (germline): MDHEN, SYDVKM. This CDR3 has 12 residues. V was clipped by 2 bases and J by 6 bases, with 8 bases between them.

This clone was counted ten times or more. The J gene is TRBJ1-5, the V gene TRBV6-2 or TRBV6-3; TRBD1 might be the D (5 bases). Deletions cut 6 bases from V and 5 bases from J, with 17 bases between. The CDR3 totals 15 residues. CDR1 and CDR2 (germline): MNHEY, SVGEGT. CDR3 protein: CASSPSGVRDQPQHF. The CDR3 coding sequence is TGTGCCAGCAGCCCCTCGGGGGTAAGGGATCAGCCCCAGCATTTT.

This clone was recorded at least ten times. Here the CDR3 DNA reads TGTGCCATCAGTGTTTCGCCTGACTCCTCTCACTCACCCCTCCACTTT. Protein: CAISVSPDSSHSPLHF. The chain combines TRBV10-3 with TRBJ1-6; D is unresolved. This CDR3 region has 16 residues. V shed 4 bases and J shed 10 bases, with 20 bases lying between them. Germline V gene data show CDR1 as ENHRY and CDR2 as SYGVKD.

In this sample, this clone turned up many times. The genes are TRBV5-1 and TRBJ1-2; D unresolved. Germline lookup yields CDR1 SGHRS and CDR2 YFSETQ. The CDR3 consists of 13 residues. V lost 2 bases to trimming and J lost 2 bases, with 7 bases between them. The CDR3 bases are TGCGCCAGCAGCTTCGACGAAAACTATGGCTACACCTTC. It is translated as CASSFDENYGYTF.

In this sample, this clone turned up many times. J is TRBJ1-5 and V is TRBV28; 8 bases fit TRBD1. The CDR3 loop spans 16 amino acids. Germline V CDR1 and CDR2: MDHEN, SYDVKM. J lost 1 base, V lost 5 bases, and 7 bases had no gene match. The DNA for the CDR3 is TGTGCCAGCAGTGTCTCGACAGGGGTGAGCAATCAGCCCCAGCATTTT. It encodes CASSVSTGVSNQPQHF.

This clone was picked up many times. V and J are TRBV2 and TRBJ2-3; 8 bases are a match to TRBD2. Germline V CDR1 and CDR2: SNHLY, FYNNEI. The CDR3 runs 15 residues. Germline trimming cut 3 bases from V and 5 bases from J; bases unmatched to any gene: 7. In nucleotides, the CDR3 is TGTGCCAGCAGTGAGTCTAGCGGGCGAATAGATACGCAGTATTTT. This encodes CASSESSGRIDTQYF.

This clone was recorded at least ten times. The CDR3 is CASSAPGGGDQPQHF. CDR3 coding DNA: TGTGCCAGCAGTGCCCCCGGGGGAGGGGATCAGCCCCAGCATTTT. The rearrangement uses TRBV6-1 and TRBJ1-5; tentative D call: TRBD1 (5 bases). CDR1 and CDR2 from the germline V gene are MNHNS and SASEGT. The CDR3 runs to 15 residues. Trimming took 4 bases from V and 5 from J, leaving 15 bases between them.

This clone was seen repeatedly, ten times or more. V gene TRBV19 combines with J gene TRBJ1-5; 7 nucleotides align to TRBD1. Germline V gene sequence: CDR1 LNHDA, CDR2 SQIVND (reference sequence). After removal of 1 base from V and 4 bases from J, the junction contained 4 bases not matched to a gene. CDR3 length equals 15 residues. The CDR3 DNA reads TGTGCCAGTAGTATAGCAGGGGGGCAGAATCAGCCCCAGCATTTT. Translated, it gives CASSIAGGQNQPQHF.

About this clone: This clone may be a read error of a much larger clone one base away. The chain combines TRBV27 with TRBJ1-5; D is unresolved. Trimming took off 6 bases at V and 7 bases at J, with 19 bases between the two ends. Germline lookup yields CDR1 MNHEY and CDR2 SMNVEV (reference sequence). This CDR3 is built from 15 residues. For the CDR3, the DNA is TGTGCCAGCAGCACTGACGGGCGGCGCGGACAGCCCCAGCATTTT. Encoded protein: CASSTDGRRGQPQHF.

This clone was seen more than once but under ten times. A much larger clone sits a single nucleotide away, making a read error possible. Other DNA variants within this sample encode the same CDR3. The V gene is TRBV20-1, the J gene TRBJ1-2; D remains unclear. V lost 6 bases to trimming and J lost 8 bases, with 13 bases between them. In germline, CDR1 is DFQATT, CDR2 SNEGSKA (reference sequence). The CDR3 is 11 amino acids. In DNA form, the CDR3 reads TGCAGTGCCTCAGGTACAGTAGGCTACACCTTC. It translates to CSASGTVGYTF.

The sample holds a few counts of this clone. The chain couples TRBV12-3 or TRBV12-4 to TRBJ1-1; TRBD1 is a possible D gene (6 bases). The CDR3 is 15 amino acids. V was cut by 3 bases and J by 3 bases, with 14 bases left in between. CDR3 in DNA: TGTGCCAGCAGTTTGAAAACAGGGAGGGACACTGAAGCTTTCTTT. As protein: CASSLKTGRDTEAFF.

This clone has a count of ten or more. CDR3 protein: CASSVAPGPYEQYF. Here the CDR3 DNA reads TGTGCCAGCAGCGTAGCTCCGGGTCCCTACGAGCAGTACTTC. The V and J genes are TRBV9 and TRBJ2-7; no definite D call. Trimming left V 0 bases short and J 2 bases short, with 9 bases between. The germline V gene encodes CDR1 SGDLS and CDR2 YYNGEE. The CDR3 extends over 14 amino acids.

This clone was seen a few times. This chain joins TRBV15 and TRBJ1-5; D perhaps matches TRBD1 (6 bases). The CDR3 has 18 amino acids. The germline V and J ends were trimmed by 3 bases and 10 bases, with 28 bases remaining between them. Germline V gene lookup returns CDR1 LNHNV and CDR2 YYDKDF (reference sequence). In DNA, the CDR3 is TGTGCCACCAGCAGTACCACTTCTTCAGGGGCCGACGGCAGTCCCCAGCATTTT. It codes for CATSSTTSSGADGSPQHF.

This clone was found a few times. The V call is TRBV5-4, the J call TRBJ2-3; 7 bases match TRBD1. The junction had 9 bases not matched to a gene; V was cut back by 0 bases and J by 2 bases. The germline V gene encodes CDR1 SGHNT and CDR2 YYREEE (reference sequence). There are 17 residues in the CDR3. CDR3 sequence: CASSLGNRGALTDTQYF. Written as DNA, the CDR3 is TGTGCCAGCAGCTTGGGGAACAGGGGCGCTCTCACAGATACGCAGTATTTT.